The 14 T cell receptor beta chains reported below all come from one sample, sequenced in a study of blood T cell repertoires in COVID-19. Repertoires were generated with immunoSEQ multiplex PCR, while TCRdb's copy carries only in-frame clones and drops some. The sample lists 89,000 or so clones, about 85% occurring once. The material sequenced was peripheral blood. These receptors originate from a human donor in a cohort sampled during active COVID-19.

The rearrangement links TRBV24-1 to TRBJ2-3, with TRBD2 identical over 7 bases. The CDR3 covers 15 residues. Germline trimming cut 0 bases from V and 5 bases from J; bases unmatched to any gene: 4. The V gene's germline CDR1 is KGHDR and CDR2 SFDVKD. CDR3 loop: CATSDLGRGRDTQYF. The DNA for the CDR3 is TGTGCCACCAGTGATTTGGGGAGGGGCAGAGATACGCAGTATTTT.

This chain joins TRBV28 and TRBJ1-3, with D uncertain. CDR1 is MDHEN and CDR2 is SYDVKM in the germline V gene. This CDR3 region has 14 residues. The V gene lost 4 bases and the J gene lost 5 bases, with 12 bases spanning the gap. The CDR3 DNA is TGTGCCAGCAGTTCCCAAGCGGCCCGAAACACCATATATTTT. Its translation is CASSSQAARNTIYF.

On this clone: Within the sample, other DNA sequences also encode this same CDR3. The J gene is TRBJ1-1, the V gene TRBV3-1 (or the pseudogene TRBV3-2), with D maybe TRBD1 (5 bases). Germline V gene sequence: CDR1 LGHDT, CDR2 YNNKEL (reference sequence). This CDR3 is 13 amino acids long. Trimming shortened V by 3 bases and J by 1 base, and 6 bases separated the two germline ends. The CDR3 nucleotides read TGTGCCAGCAGCCAGGGGGGGAACACTGAAGCTTTCTTT. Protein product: CASSQGGNTEAFF.

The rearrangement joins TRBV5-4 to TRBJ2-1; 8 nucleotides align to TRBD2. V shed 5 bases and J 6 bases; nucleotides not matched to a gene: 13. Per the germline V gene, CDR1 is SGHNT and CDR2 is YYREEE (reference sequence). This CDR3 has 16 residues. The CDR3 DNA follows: TGTGCCAGCAGTCCTCTAGCGGGCACCGGGGGCAATGAGCAGTTCTTC. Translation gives CASSPLAGTGGNEQFF.

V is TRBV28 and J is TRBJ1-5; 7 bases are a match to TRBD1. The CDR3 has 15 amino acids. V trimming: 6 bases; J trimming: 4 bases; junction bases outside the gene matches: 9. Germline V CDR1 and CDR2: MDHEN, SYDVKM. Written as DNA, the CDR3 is TGTGCCAGCAGCCAGTCGACAGGGAGGAATCAGCCCCAGCATTTT. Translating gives CASSQSTGRNQPQHF.

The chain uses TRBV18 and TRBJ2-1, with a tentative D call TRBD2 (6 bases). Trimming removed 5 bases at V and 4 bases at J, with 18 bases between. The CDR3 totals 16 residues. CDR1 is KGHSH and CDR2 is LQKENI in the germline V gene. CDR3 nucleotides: TGTGCCAGCTCAACCGGGACTTCCCCCGAATACAATGAGCAGTTCTTC. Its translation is CASSTGTSPEYNEQFF. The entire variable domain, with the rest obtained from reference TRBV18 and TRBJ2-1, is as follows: NAGVMQNPRHLVRRRGQEARLRCSPMKGHSHVYWYRQLPEEGLKFMVYLQKENIIDESGMPKERFSAEFPKEGPSILRIQQVVRGDSAAYFCASSTGTSPEYNEQFFGPGTRLTVL.

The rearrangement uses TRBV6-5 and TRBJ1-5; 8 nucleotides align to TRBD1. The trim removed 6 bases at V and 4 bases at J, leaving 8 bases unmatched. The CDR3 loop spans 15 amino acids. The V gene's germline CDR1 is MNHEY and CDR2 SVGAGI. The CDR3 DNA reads TGTGCCAGCAGACGCGGACAGGGAGGGAATCAGCCCCAGCATTTT. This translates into CASRRGQGGNQPQHF.

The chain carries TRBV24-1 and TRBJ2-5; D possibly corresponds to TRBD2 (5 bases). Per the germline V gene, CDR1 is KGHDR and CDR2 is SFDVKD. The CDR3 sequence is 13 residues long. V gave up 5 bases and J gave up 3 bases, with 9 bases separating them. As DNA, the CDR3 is TGTGCCACCAGTGCAGCGGTTGAAGAGACCCAGTACTTC. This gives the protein CATSAAVEETQYF.

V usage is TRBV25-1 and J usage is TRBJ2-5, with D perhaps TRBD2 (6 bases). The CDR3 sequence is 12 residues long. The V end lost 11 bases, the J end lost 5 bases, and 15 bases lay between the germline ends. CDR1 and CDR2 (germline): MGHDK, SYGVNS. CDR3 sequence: CASLGGVETQYF. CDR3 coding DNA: TGTGCCTCCTTGGGGGGTGTGGAGACCCAGTACTTC.

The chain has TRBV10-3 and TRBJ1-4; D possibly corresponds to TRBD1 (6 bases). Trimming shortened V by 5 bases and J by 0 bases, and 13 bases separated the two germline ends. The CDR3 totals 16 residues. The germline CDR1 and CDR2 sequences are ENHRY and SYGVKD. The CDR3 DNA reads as TGTGCCATCAGTCCTCAAAGACAGGCAACTAATGAAAAACTGTTTTTT. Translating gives CAISPQRQATNEKLFF.

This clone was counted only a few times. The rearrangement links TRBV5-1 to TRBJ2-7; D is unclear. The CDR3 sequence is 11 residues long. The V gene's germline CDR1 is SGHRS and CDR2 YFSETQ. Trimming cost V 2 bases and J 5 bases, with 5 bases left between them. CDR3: CASSLHDEQYF. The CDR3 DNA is TGCGCCAGCAGCTTACATGACGAGCAGTACTTC.

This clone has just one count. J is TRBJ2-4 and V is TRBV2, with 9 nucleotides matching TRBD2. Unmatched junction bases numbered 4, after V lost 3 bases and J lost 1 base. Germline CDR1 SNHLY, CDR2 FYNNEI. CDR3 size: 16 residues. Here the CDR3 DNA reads TGTGCCAGCAGTGAGGAGAGCGGGAGGGCCAAAAACATTCAGTACTTC. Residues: CASSEESGRAKNIQYF. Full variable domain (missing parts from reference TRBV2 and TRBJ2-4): EPEVTQTPSHQVTQMGQEVILRCVPISNHLYFYWYRQILGQKVEFLVSFYNNEISEKSEIFDDQFSVERPDGSNFTLKIRSTKLEDSAMYFCASSEESGRAKNIQYFGAGTRLSVL.

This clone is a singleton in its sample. CDR3 protein: CASSLNTDRGRGLGYTF. As DNA, the CDR3 is TGCGCCAGCAGCCTGAACACTGACAGGGGGCGAGGATTGGGCTACACCTTC. The chain combines TRBV5-1 with TRBJ1-2; TRBD1 matches 10 bases. The CDR3 runs to 17 residues. V gave up 4 bases and J gave up 8 bases; unmatched junction bases: 17. In germline, CDR1 is SGHRS, CDR2 YFSETQ.

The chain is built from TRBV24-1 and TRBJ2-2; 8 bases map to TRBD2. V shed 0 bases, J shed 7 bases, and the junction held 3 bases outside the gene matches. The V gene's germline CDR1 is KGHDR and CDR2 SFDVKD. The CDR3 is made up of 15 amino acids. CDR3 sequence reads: CATSDLGLAGGELFF. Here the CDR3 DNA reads TGTGCCACCAGTGATTTGGGCCTAGCGGGCGGGGAGCTGTTTTTT.